This T cell receptor beta chain was captured by sequencing in a study of CD8 T cells in Susac syndrome. Reverse transcription used roughly 0.5 to 1 ug RNA and random hexamers. Amplification of TCR beta CDR3 spanned 54 Vbeta and 13 Jbeta via immunoSEQ multiplex PCR. One entry per CDR3 protein, called by TCRdb with MiXCR from the immunoSEQ multiplex PCR reads. The sample has some 150,000 distinct CDR3 sequences; approximately 94% are singletons. Material for sequencing was CD8+ T cells from PBMCs. This TCR derives from a human donor with multiple sclerosis.

The CDR3 DNA is TGCAGCGGCGGGCAATCAACGCAGTATTTT. This translates into CSGGQSTQYF. This sequence joins TRBV29-1 and TRBJ2-3, with TRBD2 as a possible D gene (5 bases). Trimming cost V 7 bases and J 9 bases, with 11 bases left between them. The CDR3 is made up of 10 amino acids. Germline CDR1 SQVTM, CDR2 ANQGSEA.